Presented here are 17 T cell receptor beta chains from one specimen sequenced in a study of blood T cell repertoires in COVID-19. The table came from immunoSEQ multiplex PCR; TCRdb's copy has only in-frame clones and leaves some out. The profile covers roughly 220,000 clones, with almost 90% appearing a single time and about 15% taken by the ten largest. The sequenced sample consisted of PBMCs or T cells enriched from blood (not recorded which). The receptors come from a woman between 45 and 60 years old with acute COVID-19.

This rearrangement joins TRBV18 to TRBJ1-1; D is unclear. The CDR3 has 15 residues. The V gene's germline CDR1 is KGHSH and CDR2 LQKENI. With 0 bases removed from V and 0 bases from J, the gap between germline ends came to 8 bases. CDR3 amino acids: CASSPPLLLNTEAFF. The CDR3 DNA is TGTGCCAGCTCACCACCTCTACTGTTGAACACTGAAGCTTTCTTT.

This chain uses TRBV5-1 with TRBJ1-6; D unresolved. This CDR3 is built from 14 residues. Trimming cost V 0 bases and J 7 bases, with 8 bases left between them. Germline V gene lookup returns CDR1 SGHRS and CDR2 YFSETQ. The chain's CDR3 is CASSLETRNSPLHF. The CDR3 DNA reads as TGCGCCAGCAGCTTGGAGACAAGAAATTCACCCCTCCACTTT.

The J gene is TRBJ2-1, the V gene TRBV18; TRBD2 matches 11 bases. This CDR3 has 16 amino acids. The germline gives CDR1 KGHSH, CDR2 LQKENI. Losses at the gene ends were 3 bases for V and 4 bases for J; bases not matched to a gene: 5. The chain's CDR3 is CASSPGGLAAYNEQFF. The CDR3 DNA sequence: TGTGCCAGCTCACCTGGGGGACTAGCGGCATACAATGAGCAGTTCTTC.

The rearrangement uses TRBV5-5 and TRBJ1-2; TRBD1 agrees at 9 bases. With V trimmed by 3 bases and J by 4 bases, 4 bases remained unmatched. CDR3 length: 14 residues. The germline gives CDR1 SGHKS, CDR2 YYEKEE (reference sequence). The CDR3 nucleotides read TGTGCCAGCAGCTCCGGACAGGGGAGCTATGGCTACACCTTC. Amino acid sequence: CASSSGQGSYGYTF.

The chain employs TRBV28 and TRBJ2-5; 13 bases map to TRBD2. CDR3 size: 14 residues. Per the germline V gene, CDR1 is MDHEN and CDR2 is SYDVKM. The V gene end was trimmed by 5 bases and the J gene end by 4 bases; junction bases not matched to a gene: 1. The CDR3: CASSTSGRVETQYF. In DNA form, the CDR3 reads TGTGCCAGCAGTACTAGCGGGAGGGTAGAGACCCAGTACTTC.

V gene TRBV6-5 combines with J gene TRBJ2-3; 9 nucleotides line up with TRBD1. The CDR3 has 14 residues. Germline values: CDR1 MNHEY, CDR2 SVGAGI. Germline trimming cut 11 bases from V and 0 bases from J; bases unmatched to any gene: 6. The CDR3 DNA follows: TGTGCCTCTAGGGGGACAGGGAGCACAGATACGCAGTATTTT. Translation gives CASRGTGSTDTQYF.

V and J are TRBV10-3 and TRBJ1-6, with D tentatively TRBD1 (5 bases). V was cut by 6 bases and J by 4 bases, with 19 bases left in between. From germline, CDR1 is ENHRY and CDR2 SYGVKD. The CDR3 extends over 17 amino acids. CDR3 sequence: CAISSGLLVGYNSPLHF. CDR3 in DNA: TGTGCCATCAGCTCAGGGCTCTTAGTAGGGTATAATTCACCCCTCCACTTT.

CDR3 in amino acids: CAISESVETSGFNEQFF. CDR3 sequence (DNA): TGTGCCATCAGTGAGTCAGTGGAGACTAGCGGATTTAATGAGCAGTTCTTC. This chain links TRBV10-3 with TRBJ2-1, with 9 bases aligning to TRBD2. The trim removed 0 bases at V and 7 bases at J, leaving 10 bases unmatched. Germline V lookup: CDR1 ENHRY, CDR2 SYGVKD. This CDR3 spans 17 amino acids.

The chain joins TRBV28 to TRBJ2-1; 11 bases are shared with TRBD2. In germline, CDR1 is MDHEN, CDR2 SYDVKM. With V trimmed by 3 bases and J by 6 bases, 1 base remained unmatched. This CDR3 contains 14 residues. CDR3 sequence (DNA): TGTGCCAGCAGTTTCCTAGCGGGAGGCAATGAGCAGTTCTTC. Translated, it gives CASSFLAGGNEQFF.

The CDR3 DNA is TGTGCCAGTACCCCGAGGACTAGCGGGGCTTACAATGAGCAGTTCTTC. Translation gives CASTPRTSGAYNEQFF. The V gene is TRBV19, the J gene TRBJ2-1, with 12 bases fitting TRBD2. The V segment lost 7 bases and the J segment 4 bases; nucleotides outside the gene matches: 8. Per the germline V gene, CDR1 is LNHDA and CDR2 is SQIVND (reference sequence). The CDR3 sequence is 16 residues long.

The CDR3 is CASSLGLLTNYGYTF. CDR3 bases: TGTGCCAGCAGCTTAGGGCTGCTCACTAACTATGGCTACACCTTC. The rearrangement joins TRBV7-2 to TRBJ1-2; no firm D call. Germline loops: CDR1 SGHTA, CDR2 FQGNSA. The CDR3 spans 15 residues. Between the trimmed V and J ends, which lost 1 base and 0 bases, there was a span of 9 bases.

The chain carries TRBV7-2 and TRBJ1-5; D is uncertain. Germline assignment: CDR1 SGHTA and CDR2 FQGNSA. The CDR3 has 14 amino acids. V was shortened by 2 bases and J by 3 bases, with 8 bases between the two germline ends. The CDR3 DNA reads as TGTGCCAGCAGCTTAACGGGAAACAATCAGCCCCAGCATTTT. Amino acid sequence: CASSLTGNNQPQHF.

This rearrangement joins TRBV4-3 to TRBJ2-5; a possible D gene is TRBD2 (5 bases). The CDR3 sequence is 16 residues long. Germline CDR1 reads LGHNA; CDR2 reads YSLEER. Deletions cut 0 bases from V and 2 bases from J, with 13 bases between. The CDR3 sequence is CASSQDPHGVQETQYF. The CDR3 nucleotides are TGCGCCAGCAGCCAAGATCCCCACGGGGTTCAAGAGACCCAGTACTTC.

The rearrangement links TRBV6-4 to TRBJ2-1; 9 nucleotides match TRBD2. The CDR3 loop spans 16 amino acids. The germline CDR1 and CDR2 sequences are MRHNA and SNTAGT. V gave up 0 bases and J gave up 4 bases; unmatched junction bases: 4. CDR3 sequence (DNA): TGTGCCAGCAGTGACTCTTCAAGCGGGAGGTACAATGAGCAGTTCTTC. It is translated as CASSDSSSGRYNEQFF.

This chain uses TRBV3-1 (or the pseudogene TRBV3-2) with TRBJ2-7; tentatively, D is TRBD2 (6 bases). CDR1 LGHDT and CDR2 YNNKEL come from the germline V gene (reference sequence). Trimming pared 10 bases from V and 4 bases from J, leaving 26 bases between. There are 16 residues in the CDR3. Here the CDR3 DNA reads TGTGCCAACCAACAGGACCGGGAGACACTTCAATACGAGCAGTACTTC. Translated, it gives CANQQDRETLQYEQYF.

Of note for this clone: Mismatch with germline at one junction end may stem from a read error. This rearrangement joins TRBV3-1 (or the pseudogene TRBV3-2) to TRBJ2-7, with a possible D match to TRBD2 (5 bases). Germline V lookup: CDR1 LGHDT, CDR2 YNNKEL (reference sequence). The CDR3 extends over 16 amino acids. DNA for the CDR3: TGTGCCAGCAGCCAAGATAGAGCGGTACTCTCCCACGAGCAGTACTTC. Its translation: CASSQDRAVLSHEQYF.

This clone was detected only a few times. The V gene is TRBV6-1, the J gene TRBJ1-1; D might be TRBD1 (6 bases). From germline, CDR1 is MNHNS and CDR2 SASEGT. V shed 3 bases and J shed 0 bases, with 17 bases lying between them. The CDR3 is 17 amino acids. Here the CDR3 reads CASSDGATGTLNTEAFF. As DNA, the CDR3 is TGTGCCAGCAGTGACGGGGCAACAGGGACCTTGAACACTGAAGCTTTCTTT.